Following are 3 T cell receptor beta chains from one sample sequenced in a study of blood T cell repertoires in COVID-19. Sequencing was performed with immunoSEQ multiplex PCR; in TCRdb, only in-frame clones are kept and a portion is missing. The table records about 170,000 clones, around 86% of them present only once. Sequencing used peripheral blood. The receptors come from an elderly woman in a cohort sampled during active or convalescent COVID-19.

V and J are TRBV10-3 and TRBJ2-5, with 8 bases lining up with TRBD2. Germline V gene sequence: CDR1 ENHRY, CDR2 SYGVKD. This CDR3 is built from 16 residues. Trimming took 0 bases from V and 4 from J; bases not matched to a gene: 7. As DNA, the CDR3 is TGTGCCATCAGTGAGTCGCAGCGGGAGAATAGAGAGACCCAGTACTTC. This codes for CAISESQRENRETQYF.

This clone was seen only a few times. The DNA for the CDR3 is TGCGCCAGCAGCTTCGGGATAAATAGCAATCAGCCCCAGCATTTT. Protein sequence: CASSFGINSNQPQHF. The chain links TRBV5-1 to TRBJ1-5; D is ambiguous. With 2 bases removed from V and 0 bases from J, the gap between germline ends came to 9 bases. CDR1 SGHRS and CDR2 YFSETQ come from the germline V gene. The CDR3 sequence is 15 residues long. The full variable domain, its missing parts supplied by reference TRBV5-1 and TRBJ1-5, is KAGVTQTPRYLIKTRGQQVTLSCSPISGHRSVSWYQQTPGQGLQFLFEYFSETQRNKGNFPGRFSGRQFSNSRSEMNVSTLELGDSALYLCASSFGINSNQPQHFGDGTRLSIL.

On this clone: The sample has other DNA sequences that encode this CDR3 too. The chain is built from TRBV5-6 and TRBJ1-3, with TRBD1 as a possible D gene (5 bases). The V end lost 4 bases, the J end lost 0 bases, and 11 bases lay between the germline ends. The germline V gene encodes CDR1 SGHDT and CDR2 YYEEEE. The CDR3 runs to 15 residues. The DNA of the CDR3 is TGTGCCAGCAGCCCCCCAGGGTCCTCTGGAAACACCATATATTTT. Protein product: CASSPPGSSGNTIYF.